The following is a T cell receptor (beta chain) sequence with its context. Its cognate antigen has yet to be identified. Base qualities are not recorded, but no much larger clone differs from it by a single base. This sample is part of a study of blood T cell repertoires in COVID-19 (dated by TCRdb to about 2020). The study in broad terms: Samples from collaborators originated in the United States, Italy and Spain and spanned both the acute and convalescent phases of COVID-19. The prospective study material was composed of cDNA or gDNA derived from T cells, B-cell-depleted T cells, or PBMCs. Subjects who had been exposed to COVID-19, were actively infected with it, or had recovered from it provided the deeply sampled blood TCRbeta repertoires that made up the dataset. The repertoires were made available in a free public database intended to serve as a resource for research on the immune response to SARS-CoV-2. Samples came from the ongoing ImmuneRACE study (first 160 participants) plus 1,254 subjects from 6 global collaborators. A de-identified subject ID, COVID-19 status, age in years and sex were almost always included in the sample metadata. Where HLA class I and class II types were available, the types were taken from metadata supplied by the sample provider, not from assay-based typing.

TCRbeta CDR3 regions were amplified from genomic DNA using the immunoSEQ Assay, a bias-controlled multiplex PCR. As for the authors' bioinformatics: The number of nucleated cells in each sample was estimated by amplification of reference gene primers within the assay. To quantify the absolute abundance of each unique TCRbeta CDR3 rearrangement, sequence reads were collapsed and filtered. For each sample, productive Simpson clonality was calculated by taking the square root of Simpson's diversity index across productive rearrangements. The immuneACCESS repertoire file appears here via TCRdb, limited to in-frame rearrangements. These files lack a portion of the clones; in checked studies, under half of the deficit traces to unresolved V genes, and the cause of the others is not known. The V and J calls and clone size come from that table; D and trimming were worked out from the DNA. Here the sample has 40,000 to 50,000 clones; roughly 87% occur a single time. The top ten clones comprise more than 5% of the sample.

Points the paper makes about the study in general: The quantity of clinical and demographic metadata differed by source and by participant and was supplied without curation.

The collaborating institutions used their own protocols to collect whole blood in K2EDTA tubes. For TCRbeta analysis, collaborators shipped samples as frozen whole blood, isolated PBMCs, or DNA extracted from either of those sample types. The germline V gene (reference sequence) specifies SEHNR as CDR1 and FQNEAQ as CDR2. The V end loses 5 bases and the J end loses 3 bases, and a stretch of 16 bases separates them. Spanning cysteine to phenylalanine, the CDR3 consists of 15 amino acids. Only the CDR3 portion is preserved as DNA: 45 bases, with reading frame beginning at the first base. The receptor was derived from a human donor in a cohort sampled during active COVID-19. The sample was peripheral blood. The sequence joins TRBV7-9 to TRBJ1-1; TRBD1 could be the D gene, as 5 bases match. CDR3 region: CASSPRSGEDTEAFF. The DNA sequence is given as TGTGCCAGCAGCCCTAGGTCGGGGGAGGACACTGAAGCTTTCTTT.